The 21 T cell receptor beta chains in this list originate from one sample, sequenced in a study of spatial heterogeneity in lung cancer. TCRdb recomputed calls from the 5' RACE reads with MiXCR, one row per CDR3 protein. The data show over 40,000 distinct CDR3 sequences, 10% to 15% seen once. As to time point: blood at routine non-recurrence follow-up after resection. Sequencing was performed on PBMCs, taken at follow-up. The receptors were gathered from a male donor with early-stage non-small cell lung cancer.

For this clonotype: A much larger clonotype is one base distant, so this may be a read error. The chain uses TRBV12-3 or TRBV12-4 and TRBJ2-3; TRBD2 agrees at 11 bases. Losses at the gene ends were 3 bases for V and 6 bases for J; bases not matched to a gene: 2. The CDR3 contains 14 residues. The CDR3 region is CASSFWTSGDTQYF. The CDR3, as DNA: TGTGCCAGCAGTTTTTGGACTAGCGGGGATACGCAGTATTTT.

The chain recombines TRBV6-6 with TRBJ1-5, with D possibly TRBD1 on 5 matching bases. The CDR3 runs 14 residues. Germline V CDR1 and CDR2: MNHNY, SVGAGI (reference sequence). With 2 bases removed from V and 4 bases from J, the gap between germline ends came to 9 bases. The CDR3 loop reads CASSYRDGNQPQHF. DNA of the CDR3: TGTGCCAGCAGTTACCGGGACGGGAATCAGCCCCAGCATTTT.

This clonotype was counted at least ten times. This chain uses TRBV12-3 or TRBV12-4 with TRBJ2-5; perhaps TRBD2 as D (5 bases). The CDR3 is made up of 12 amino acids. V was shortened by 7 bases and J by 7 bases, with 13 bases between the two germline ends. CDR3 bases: TGTGCCAGCACCCGACGGGGTCTGACCCAGTACTTC. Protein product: CASTRRGLTQYF.

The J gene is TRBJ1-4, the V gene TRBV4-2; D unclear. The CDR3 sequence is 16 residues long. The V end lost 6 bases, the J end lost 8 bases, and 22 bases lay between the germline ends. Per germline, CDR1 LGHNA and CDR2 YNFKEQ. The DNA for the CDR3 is TGTGCCAGCAGTCAGTCAAAATCCGCATCGTCCGAAAAACTGTTTTTT. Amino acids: CASSQSKSASSEKLFF.

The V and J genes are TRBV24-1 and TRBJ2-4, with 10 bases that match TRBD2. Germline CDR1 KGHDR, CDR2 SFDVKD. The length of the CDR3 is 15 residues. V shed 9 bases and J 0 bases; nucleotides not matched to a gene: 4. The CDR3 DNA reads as TGTGCCACCTGGGGACTAGCGCTAGCCAAAAACATTCAGTACTTC. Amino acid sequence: CATWGLALAKNIQYF.

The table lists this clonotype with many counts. The CDR3 bases are TGTGCCAGCACCGTCGGAGACAGGGCTCAGTACTTC. Protein sequence: CASTVGDRAQYF. The chain uses TRBV12-3 or TRBV12-4 and TRBJ2-4; TRBD1 matches at 7 bases. V shed 7 bases and J 12 bases; nucleotides not matched to a gene: 9. The CDR3 runs 12 residues.

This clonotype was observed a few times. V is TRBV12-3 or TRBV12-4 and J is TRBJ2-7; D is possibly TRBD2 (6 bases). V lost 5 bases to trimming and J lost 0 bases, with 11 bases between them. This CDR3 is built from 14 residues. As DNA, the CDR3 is TGTGCCAGCAGTGACGAGGGACTCTCCTACGAGCAGTACTTC. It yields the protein CASSDEGLSYEQYF.

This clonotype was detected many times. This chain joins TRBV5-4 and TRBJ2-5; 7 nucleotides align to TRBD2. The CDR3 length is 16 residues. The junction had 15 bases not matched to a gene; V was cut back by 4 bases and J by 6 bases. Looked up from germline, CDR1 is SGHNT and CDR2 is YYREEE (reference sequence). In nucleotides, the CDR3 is TGTGCCAGCAGCCGAAACCATCGGGGGGATTCAAAGACCCAGTACTTC. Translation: CASSRNHRGDSKTQYF.

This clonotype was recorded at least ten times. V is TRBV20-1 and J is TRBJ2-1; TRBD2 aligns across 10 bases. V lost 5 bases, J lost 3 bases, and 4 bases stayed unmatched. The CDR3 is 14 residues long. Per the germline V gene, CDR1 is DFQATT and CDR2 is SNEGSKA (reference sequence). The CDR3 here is CSAVSGRLYNEQFF. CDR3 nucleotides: TGCAGTGCTGTTAGCGGGAGGCTCTACAATGAGCAGTTCTTC.

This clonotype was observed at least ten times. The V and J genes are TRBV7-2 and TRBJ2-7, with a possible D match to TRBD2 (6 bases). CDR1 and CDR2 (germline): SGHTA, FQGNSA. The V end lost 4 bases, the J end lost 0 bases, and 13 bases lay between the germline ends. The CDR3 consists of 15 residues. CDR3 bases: TGTGCCAGCAGCTCACGCGCGGGGCTCTCCTACGAGCAGTACTTC. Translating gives CASSSRAGLSYEQYF.

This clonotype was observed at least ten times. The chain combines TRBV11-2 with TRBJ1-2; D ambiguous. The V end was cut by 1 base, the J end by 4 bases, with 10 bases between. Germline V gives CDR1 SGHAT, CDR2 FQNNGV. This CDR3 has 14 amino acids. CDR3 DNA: TGTGCCAGCAGCTTAGGGACGGACCCCTATGGCTACACCTTC. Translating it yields CASSLGTDPYGYTF. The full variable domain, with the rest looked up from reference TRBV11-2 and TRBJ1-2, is EAGVAQSPRYKIIEKRQSVAFWCNPISGHATLYWYQQILGQGPKLLIQFQNNGVVDDSQLPKDRFSAERLKGVDSTLKIQPAKLEDSAVYLCASSLGTDPYGYTFGSGTRLTVV.

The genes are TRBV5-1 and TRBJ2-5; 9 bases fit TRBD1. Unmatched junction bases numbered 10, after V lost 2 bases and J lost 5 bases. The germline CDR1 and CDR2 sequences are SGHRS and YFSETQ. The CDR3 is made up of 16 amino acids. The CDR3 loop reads CASSLLTGGVRETQYF. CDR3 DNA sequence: TGCGCCAGCAGCTTACTGACAGGGGGTGTGAGGGAGACCCAGTACTTC.

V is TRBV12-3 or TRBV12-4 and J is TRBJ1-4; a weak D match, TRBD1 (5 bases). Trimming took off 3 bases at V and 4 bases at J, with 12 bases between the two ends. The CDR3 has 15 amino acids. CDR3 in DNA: TGTGCCAGCAGTTTTCCCCCGGGGGATAATGAAAAACTGTTTTTT. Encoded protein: CASSFPPGDNEKLFF.

The CDR3 DNA reads as TGTGCCAGCTCACCGGTAGCGGACTCCTACGAGCAGTACTTC. Translation: CASSPVADSYEQYF. The rearrangement links TRBV18 to TRBJ2-7, with D possibly being TRBD2 (6 bases). The CDR3 consists of 14 residues. Germline V CDR1 and CDR2: KGHSH, LQKENI. Trimming stripped 3 bases from V and 0 bases from J, with 9 bases between.

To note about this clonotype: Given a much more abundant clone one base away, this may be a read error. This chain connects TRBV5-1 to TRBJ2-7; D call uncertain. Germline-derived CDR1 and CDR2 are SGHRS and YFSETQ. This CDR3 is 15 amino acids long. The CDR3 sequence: CASSLQGPDGYEQNF. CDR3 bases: TGCGCCAGCAGCTTGCAAGGGCCGGACGGCTACGAGCAGAACTTC.

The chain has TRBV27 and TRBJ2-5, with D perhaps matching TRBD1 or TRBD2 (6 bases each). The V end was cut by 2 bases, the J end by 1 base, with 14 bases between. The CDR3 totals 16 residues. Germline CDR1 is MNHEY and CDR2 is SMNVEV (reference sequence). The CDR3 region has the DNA TGTGCCAGCAGTTTAACGTACGGGGGCCCCCAAGAGACCCAGTACTTC. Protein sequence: CASSLTYGGPQETQYF.

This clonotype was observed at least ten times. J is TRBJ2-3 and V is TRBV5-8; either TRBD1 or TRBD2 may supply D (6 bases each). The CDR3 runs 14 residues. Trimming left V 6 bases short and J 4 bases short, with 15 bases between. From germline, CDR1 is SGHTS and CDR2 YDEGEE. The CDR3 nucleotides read TGTGCCAGCACCTCCGGGGGCCCCCCAGATACGCAGTATTTT. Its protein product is CASTSGGPPDTQYF.

For the CDR3, the DNA is TGCGCCAGCAGCCAACCCGGGACAGGGGGCTATGGCTACACCTTC. Encoded protein: CASSQPGTGGYGYTF. The chain recombines TRBV4-1 with TRBJ1-2, with 11 bases that match TRBD1. Germline-derived CDR1 and CDR2 are MGHRA and YSYEKL. J lost 4 bases, V lost 2 bases, and 3 bases had no gene match. There are 15 residues in the CDR3.

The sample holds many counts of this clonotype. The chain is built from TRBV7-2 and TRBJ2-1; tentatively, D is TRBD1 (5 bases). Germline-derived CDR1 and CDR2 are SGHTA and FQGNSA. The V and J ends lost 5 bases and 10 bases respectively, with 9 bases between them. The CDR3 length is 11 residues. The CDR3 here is CASSMTDEQFF. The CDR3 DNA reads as TGTGCCAGCAGCATGACAGACGAGCAGTTCTTC. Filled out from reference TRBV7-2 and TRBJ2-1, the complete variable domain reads GAGVSQSPSNKVTEKGKDVELRCDPISGHTALYWYRQSLGQGLEFLIYFQGNSAPDKSGLPSDRFSAERTGGSVSTLTIQRTQQEDSAVYLCASSMTDEQFFGPGTRLTVL.

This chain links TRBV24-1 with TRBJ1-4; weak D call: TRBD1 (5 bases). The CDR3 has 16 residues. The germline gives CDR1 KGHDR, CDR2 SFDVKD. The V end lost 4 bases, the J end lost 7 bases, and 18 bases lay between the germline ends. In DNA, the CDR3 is TGTGCCACCAGTGAACCCGGGACCGGGAGTGGTGAAAAACTGTTTTTT. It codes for CATSEPGTGSGEKLFF.

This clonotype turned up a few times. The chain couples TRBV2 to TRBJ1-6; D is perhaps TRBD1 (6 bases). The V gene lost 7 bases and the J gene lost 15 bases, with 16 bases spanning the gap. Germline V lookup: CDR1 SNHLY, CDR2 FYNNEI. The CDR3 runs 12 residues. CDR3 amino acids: CASTPLRGFLHF. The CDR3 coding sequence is TGTGCCAGCACCCCCCTTAGGGGGTTCCTCCACTTT. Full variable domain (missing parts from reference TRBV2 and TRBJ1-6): EPEVTQTPSHQVTQMGQEVILRCVPISNHLYFYWYRQILGQKVEFLVSFYNNEISEKSEIFDDQFSVERPDGSNFTLKIRSTKLEDSAMYFCASTPLRGFLHFGNGTRLTVT.